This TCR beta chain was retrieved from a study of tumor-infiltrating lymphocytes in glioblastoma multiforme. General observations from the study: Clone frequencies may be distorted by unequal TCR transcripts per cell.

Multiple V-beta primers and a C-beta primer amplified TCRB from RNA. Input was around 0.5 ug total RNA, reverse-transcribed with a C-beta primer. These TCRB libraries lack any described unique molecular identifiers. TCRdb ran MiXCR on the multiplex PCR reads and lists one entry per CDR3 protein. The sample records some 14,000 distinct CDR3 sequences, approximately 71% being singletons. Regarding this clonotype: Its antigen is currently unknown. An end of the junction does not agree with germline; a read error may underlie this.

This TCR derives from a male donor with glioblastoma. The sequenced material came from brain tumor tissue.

The CDR3 spells CASSSNGGGPNEKLSF. DNA for the CDR3: TGTGCCAGCAGTTCCAATGGCGGAGGGCCAAATGAAAAACTGTCTTTT. This sequence joins TRBV6-5 and TRBJ1-4; D is undetermined. The germline gives CDR1 MNHEY, CDR2 SVGAGI. The CDR3 consists of 16 residues.